Listed below are T cell receptor beta chains from one sample, sequenced in a study of T cell changes during pregnancy in multiple sclerosis. The method was immunoSEQ multiplex PCR; TCRdb's version includes in-frame clones alone and lacks a portion of them. The sample has just over 20,000 clones; approximately 90% are singletons. The sample consisted of CD8+ T cells from peripheral blood mononuclear cells, taken in the second trimester of pregnancy. All receptors derive from a female donor in good health, enrolled as a control in a pregnancy study. Each CDR3 is given with its conserved first and last residue. A D gene is named only where the DNA matches it firmly. Some rows have no size entry. The others give once, few or many, or a class for an expanded clone.

clone_size | d_call | j_call | v_call | cdr3_nt | cdr3_aa
- | - | TRBJ2-7 | TRBV5-1 | TGCGCCAGCAGCCCGGTGGGCCAAACCTACGAGCAGTACTTC | CASSPVGQTYEQYF
- | TRBD1 | TRBJ2-3 | TRBV23-1 | TGCGCCAGCAGTCGAACCAGGACAGGGAGCACAGATACGCAGTATTTT | CASSRTRTGSTDTQYF
- | - | TRBJ1-2 | TRBV28 | TGTGCCAGCAGTTTACTACTCAGGGAATATGGCTACACCTTC | CASSLLLREYGYTF
- | TRBD1 | TRBJ2-7 | TRBV5-1 | TGCGCCAGCAGCTTATTAAGACAGGGTCGATCATACGAGCAGTACTTC | CASSLLRQGRSYEQYF
- | - | TRBJ2-3 | TRBV7-9 | TGTGCCAGCAGCCCATCGGGCACAGATACGCAGTATTTT | CASSPSGTDTQYF
- | TRBD2 | TRBJ2-3 | TRBV2 | TGTGCCAGCAGGGTCCCGGGACTAGCGAGATTCACAGATACGCAGTATTTT | CASRVPGLARFTDTQYF
medium-sized | TRBD1 | TRBJ2-7 | TRBV6-5 | TGTGCCAGCAGTTACGAGGGGACAGGAGCTTACGAGCAGTACTTC | CASSYEGTGAYEQYF
once | TRBD2 | TRBJ2-1 | TRBV10-2 | TGCGCCAGCTCCTTAGCGGGAGTTTACAATGAGCAGTTCTTC | CASSLAGVYNEQFF
- | TRBD1 | TRBJ2-1 | TRBV7-9 | TGTGCCAGCAGCTTAGCGGGGCCGGGACAGGGCCTAACCTACAATGAGCAGTTCTTC | CASSLAGPGQGLTYNEQFF
- | TRBD1 | TRBJ1-2 | TRBV7-9 | TGTGCCAGCAGTCACCTTGGCGGATTGCCGGGACAGGGGGCCTATGGCTACACCTTC | CASSHLGGLPGQGAYGYTF
- | TRBD1 | TRBJ2-7 | TRBV14 | TGTGCCAGCAGCCACCCGGGACAGATTCCGTACGAGCAGTACTTC | CASSHPGQIPYEQYF
once | - | TRBJ2-7 | TRBV9 | TGTGCCAGCAGCGCCGGGACCCCGGGGGCCTACGAGCAGTACTTC | CASSAGTPGAYEQYF
- | - | TRBJ2-7 | TRBV7-9 | TGTGCCAGCAGCCCTAGCAGATCGGCCTACGAGCAGTACTTC | CASSPSRSAYEQYF
- | TRBD1 | TRBJ1-6 | TRBV7-7 | TGTGCTAGCAGCTGCGACAGGGCCCTTTCACCCCTCCACTTT | CASSCDRALSPLHF
once | TRBD1 | TRBJ2-2 | TRBV4-2 | TGTGCCAGCAGCCAACTCCAGGGGGACGCCGGGGAGCTGTTTTTT | CASSQLQGDAGELFF
medium-sized | TRBD2 | TRBJ2-1 | TRBV11-2 | TGTGCCAGCAGCTATAGCGGGAGCCCCTACAATGAGCAGTTCTTC | CASSYSGSPYNEQFF
- | TRBD2 | TRBJ2-1 | TRBV30 | TGTGCCTGGAGTGTTAGACTAGCGGGAGGGGATGAGCAGTTCTTC | CAWSVRLAGGDEQFF
- | TRBD1 | TRBJ1-1 | TRBV11-2 | TGTGCCAGCAGCTTAGATCCTGACAGGGGGTGGAACACTGAAGCTTTCTTT | CASSLDPDRGWNTEAFF
- | TRBD1 | TRBJ1-4 | TRBV7-9 | TGTGCCAGCGGGACAGGGAGCCGCTTTGAAAAACTGTTTTTT | CASGTGSRFEKLFF
- | - | TRBJ1-2 | TRBV27 | TGTGCCAGCAAGACATCAGGGTCACTGAGCACCTTC | CASKTSGSLSTF
- | TRBD1 | TRBJ1-1 | TRBV28 | TGTGCCAGCAGTTTAGAGACAGGGGGAACTGAAGCTTTCTTT | CASSLETGGTEAFF
- | - | TRBJ2-7 | TRBV28 | TGTGCCAGCAGTTTGGCTCTTTCGCCTTCCTACGAGCAGTACTTC | CASSLALSPSYEQYF
- | TRBD2 | TRBJ2-1 | TRBV5-4 | TGTGCCAGCAGCTTGAGCGGGAGCTCCTACAATGAGCAGTTCTTC | CASSLSGSSYNEQFF
once | TRBD1 | TRBJ2-5 | TRBV7-9 | TGTGCCAGCAACCATTTGGGACAGGGGAGCGAGACCCAGTACTTC | CASNHLGQGSETQYF
once | - | TRBJ2-7 | TRBV2 | TGTGCCAGCAATGGGGGCGCAGGCTACGAGCAGTACTTC | CASNGGAGYEQYF
- | TRBD2 | TRBJ2-7 | TRBV29-1 | TGCAGCGGCCCCCAAACCGGGACTAGCGGGAGTTACGAGCAGTACTTC | CSGPQTGTSGSYEQYF
- | TRBD2 | TRBJ2-3 | TRBV5-1 | TGCGCCACCTGGCTAGCGGGGTACTATGGTACGCAGTATTTT | CATWLAGYYGTQYF
- | TRBD2 | TRBJ2-1 | TRBV11-3 | TGTGCCAGCAGTGAGCGGGGGAATGAGCAGTTCTTC | CASSERGNEQFF
medium-sized | - | TRBJ2-6 | TRBV6-1 | TGTGCCAGCAGTGAAGGGAGCTCTGGGGCCAACGTCCTGACTTTC | CASSEGSSGANVLTF
few | TRBD1 | TRBJ1-5 | TRBV30 | TGTGCCTGGAGGGGGGACAGTTCGAATCAGCCCCAGCATTTT | CAWRGDSSNQPQHF